This record covers a single TCR beta chain. Its antigen remains unidentified. The junction departs from germline at one end; a sequencing error may be responsible. The CDR3, cysteine through phenylalanine, is 15 amino acids long. Just CDR3 DNA is preserved here, 45 bases in frame from base 1. The germline V gene (reference sequence) specifies SSHAT as CDR1 and FNYEAQ as CDR2. This entry is derived from a study of T cell responses to AZD1222 COVID-19 vaccine (dated by TCRdb to the early 2020s). With respect to the entire study: A total of about 230 trial participants underwent TCR sequencing, of whom roughly 210 received two doses of AZD1222 and about 26 received two doses of the MenACWY control vaccine. Trial participants were enrolled by age into subgroups of 18-55, 56-69 and 70-plus years, and roughly 150, 30 and 60 TCR-sequenced participants, respectively, were included in these subgroups.

The paper's findings and limits, for the study overall: The 56-69-year group was small, and its depth increase did not reach significance, likely because of low power. Conclusions about previously exposed vaccinees are limited, since just five to seven AZD1222 recipients were seropositive for SARS-CoV-2 at baseline. Nearly half of unique spike-specific TCRs reportedly recognized epitopes outside regions mutated in the B.1.351 and B.1.1.7 variants. Vaccine-associated CD4 TCRs spanned the whole spike protein, with dominant responses in regions 160-218 and 743-854. A significant rise in spike-specific TCR breadth and depth was observed after two AZD1222 doses relative to day 0 and relative to MenACWY recipients. Because no samples from the day 14 peak response were available, repertoires could be characterized only after the peak T cell response. Participants were mostly white British, with more females than males. The authors suggested clonal diversity may have been underestimated.

This specimen's time point label, per the study, means: baseline before first vaccination. Per the publication, the treatment or condition label means: meningococcal conjugate vaccine given as trial control. The vaccinee samples were drawn from two UK trials, COV001 and COV002, one of which was a single-blind randomized controlled phase 2/3 trial testing AZD1222 (ChAdOx1 nCoV-19) in healthy adults. For TCRbeta chain sequencing, PBMC samples from trial participants were taken at day 0 and at day 28 after the second dose. The CDR3 regions of human TCRbeta chains were subjected to immunosequencing. As for the original processing: Repertoire TCRs were matched against a reference library of SARS-CoV-2-specific TCRs generated with the MIRA antigen-specificity platform. Breadth was defined as the fraction of unique TCRs that were SARS-CoV-2-associated, and depth was defined as the fraction of total T cells that were SARS-CoV-2-associated. Each spike-specific TCR was assigned to its reactive spike region and to a CD4 or CD8 class using the MIRA data. Log10-transformed breadth and depth values were compared by one-way ANOVA with Sidak's multiple comparisons tests. TCRdb stores this immuneACCESS table with in-frame sequences only. Part of the clones is absent; in the studies checked, under half of the shortfall reflects unresolved V genes, and no reason is known for the rest. The V and J calls and the clone size are those of that table, but D and trimming were determined from the DNA. The sample profile shows 200,000 or so clones; over 80% of them were found once. The ten largest make up less than 3% of the sample.

The clonotype comes from an adult in good health. This sample comprised peripheral blood, obtained on day 0 of MenACWY control vaccination. The rearrangement combines TRBV7-7 with TRBJ2-5, with a tentative D gene TRBD2 over 6 matching bases. The DNA is as follows: TGTGCTAGCAGCCGGTCGGGGGAGTCCCAAGAGACCCAGTACTTC. The encoded protein is CASSRSGESQETQYF.